Listed here are 13 T cell receptor beta chains from one sample, sequenced in a study of T cells in localized non-small cell lung cancer. Clones were read by immunoSEQ multiplex PCR, and TCRdb kept only the in-frame ones, dropping some. The sample shows tens of thousands of clones, around nine tenths of them seen only once. The sample was peripheral blood, taken before any cancer treatment. These receptor sequences come from a man between 40 and 69 years old with stage I squamous cell lung carcinoma.

The gene calls are TRBV5-6 and TRBJ1-1; 7 bases map to TRBD1. CDR3 length equals 14 residues. Germline CDR1 is SGHDT and CDR2 is YYEEEE. Germline trimming cut 0 bases from V and 3 bases from J; bases unmatched to any gene: 2. CDR3 in DNA: TGTGCCAGCAGCTTGGCAGGGGGATACACTGAAGCTTTCTTT. It specifies CASSLAGGYTEAFF.

The chain joins TRBV25-1 to TRBJ1-5, with 7 positions matching TRBD1. Trimming removed 6 bases from V and 5 bases from J; junction bases left unmatched: 4. CDR3 length: 13 amino acids. Germline values: CDR1 MGHDK, CDR2 SYGVNS. CDR3 coding DNA: TGTGCCAGCAGCATCACAGGGGATCAGCCCCAGCATTTT. Its translation is CASSITGDQPQHF.

This chain links TRBV25-1 with TRBJ2-2; TRBD2 matches 8 bases. The trim removed 0 bases at V and 4 bases at J, leaving 4 bases unmatched. CDR1 MGHDK and CDR2 SYGVNS come from the germline V gene. This CDR3 region has 16 residues. The CDR3 DNA is TGTGCCAGCAGTGAATATGGACTAGCTTCCACCGGGGAGCTGTTTTTT. Amino acids: CASSEYGLASTGELFF.

The CDR3 reads CASRRGTGQWERSGNTIYF. The CDR3 region has the DNA TGTGCCAGCAGGAGGGGGACAGGACAATGGGAACGCTCTGGAAACACCATATATTTT. The chain has TRBV28 and TRBJ1-3; 8 bases line up with TRBD1. This CDR3 contains 19 residues. Germline V lookup: CDR1 MDHEN, CDR2 SYDVKM. V was clipped by 6 bases and J by 0 bases; unmatched bases: 16.

This rearrangement joins TRBV4-1 to TRBJ2-1, with D uncertain. Trimming cost V 1 base and J 2 bases, with 9 bases left between them. In germline, CDR1 is MGHRA, CDR2 YSYEKL. CDR3 size: 15 residues. The CDR3 region is CASSQGKSAYNEQFF. CDR3 bases: TGCGCCAGCAGCCAAGGCAAGTCCGCCTACAATGAGCAGTTCTTC.

The CDR3 region has the DNA TGTGCCTGGAGCACAGGGGGCTATGGCTACACCTTC. It codes for CAWSTGGYGYTF. V and J are TRBV30 and TRBJ1-2, with 8 bases aligning to TRBD1. Trimming at V came to 3 bases and at J to 4 bases, leaving 1 base not matched to a gene. The CDR3 contains 12 residues. Germline V CDR1 and CDR2: GTSNPN, SVGIG (reference sequence).

The chain employs TRBV19 and TRBJ2-1; 10 nucleotides agree with TRBD1. The CDR3 spans 14 residues. V shed 2 bases and J 9 bases; nucleotides not matched to a gene: 4. Germline-derived CDR1 and CDR2 are LNHDA and SQIVND (reference sequence). CDR3 region: CASSIQDRGLEQFF. DNA for the CDR3: TGTGCCAGTAGTATACAAGACAGGGGGCTTGAGCAGTTCTTC.

The rearrangement uses TRBV2 and TRBJ1-5; 10 nucleotides line up with TRBD1. Germline CDR1 SNHLY, CDR2 FYNNEI. The CDR3 loop spans 13 amino acids. J was trimmed by 6 bases and V by 9 bases; bases with no gene match: 5. CDR3 residues: CASGTGEFQPQHF. CDR3 sequence (DNA): TGTGCCAGTGGGACAGGGGAATTTCAGCCCCAGCATTTT.

The V gene is TRBV28, the J gene TRBJ1-4; TRBD1 aligns across 7 bases. Germline CDR1 MDHEN, CDR2 SYDVKM. The CDR3 consists of 16 residues. The V segment lost 4 bases and the J segment 2 bases; nucleotides outside the gene matches: 7. The CDR3, as DNA: TGTGCCAGCAGTTCCCCAGGGGGTGTGACTAATGAAAAACTGTTTTTT. Protein product: CASSSPGGVTNEKLFF.

J is TRBJ2-7 and V is TRBV11-2; D is unclear. The CDR3 is 14 residues long. Germline V gene sequence: CDR1 SGHAT, CDR2 FQNNGV. Trimming removed 1 base from V and 1 base from J, with 8 bases in between. CDR3 nucleotide sequence: TGTGCCAGCAGCTTAGTCCGGAGATCCTACGAGCAGTACTTC. Its protein product is CASSLVRRSYEQYF. Full variable domain (rest looked up from reference TRBV11-2 and TRBJ2-7): EAGVAQSPRYKIIEKRQSVAFWCNPISGHATLYWYQQILGQGPKLLIQFQNNGVVDDSQLPKDRFSAERLKGVDSTLKIQPAKLEDSAVYLCASSLVRRSYEQYFGPGTRLTVT.

The chain joins TRBV27 to TRBJ2-1; 8 bases line up with TRBD1. CDR1 and CDR2 from the germline V gene are MNHEY and SMNVEV (reference sequence). The J segment lost 5 bases and the V segment lost 8 bases, leaving 8 bases of the junction unmatched. The CDR3 contains 14 residues. CDR3 residues: CASVPGQEHNEQFF. For the CDR3, the DNA is TGTGCCAGCGTACCGGGACAGGAACACAATGAGCAGTTCTTC.

This chain connects TRBV27 to TRBJ1-2, with D perhaps TRBD1 (6 bases). Germline CDR1 MNHEY, CDR2 SMNVEV (reference sequence). Deletions cut 5 bases from V and 5 bases from J, with 18 bases between. CDR3 size: 15 residues. CDR3 residues: CASSSDRGGGYGYTF. CDR3 sequence (DNA): TGTGCCAGCAGTAGTGATAGGGGGGGTGGTTATGGCTACACCTTC.

The chain joins TRBV4-3 to TRBJ2-3; D may be TRBD1 or TRBD2 (7 bases each). The CDR3 length is 15 residues. V lost 2 bases to trimming and J lost 4 bases, with 13 bases between them. CDR1 and CDR2 (germline): LGHNA, YSLEER. In DNA form, the CDR3 reads TGCGCCAGCAGCCAACTCAGGGGGGGGGCAGATACGCAGTATTTT. Amino acids: CASSQLRGGADTQYF.